Sequencing of this TCR beta chain was carried out in a study of T cell changes during pregnancy in multiple sclerosis. Germline assignment: CDR1 DFQATT and CDR2 SNEGSKA (reference sequence). Trimming removed 2 bases from V and 12 bases from J, with 7 bases in between. There are 9 residues in the CDR3. Here immunoSEQ multiplex PCR was the method, and the copy in TCRdb shows in-frame clones only, minus some. This sample carries tens of thousands of clones, 85% to 95% of them seen once, and the ten largest clones take 2.5% to 3.5%. The specimen comprised peripheral blood, sampled in the third trimester of pregnancy. The rearrangement links TRBV20-1 to TRBJ1-2; D gene unclear. The origin of this receptor is a female donor in good health, enrolled as a control in a pregnancy study. The DNA of the CDR3 is TGCAGTGCTAGAAACGGGAACACCTTC. Its protein is CSARNGNTF.